This T cell receptor beta chain was sequenced during a study of T-cell reconstitution after alpha-beta-depleted transplantation in children (dated by TCRdb to about 2016). Regarding the study in general: T-cell immune reconstitution after TCRalphabeta/CD19-depleted allogeneic hematopoietic cell transplantation in children was quantitatively tracked in the study by means of TCR repertoire profiling.

At least ten counts were recorded for this clonotype. This receptor's antigen is unknown. No qualities accompany the bases; no much larger clone lies one base away. Results the study describes overall, beyond this receptor: The high TCRbeta diversity at day 60 in some patients was ascribed to recipient T cells and intrathymic progenitors that had survived conditioning. Hyperexpanded clone frequencies declined over subsequent months; after one year, T-cell counts and TCRbeta diversity were mostly attributed to newly produced T cells. The apparently early recovery of alphabetaT-cell counts about two months after transplant reportedly depended on only several hundred rapidly expanded clones that came from non-depleted graft cells.

Explained via the paper, the treatment or condition label denotes: allogeneic hematopoietic cell transplantation with graft depleted of TCRalphabeta T cells and CD19 B cells. Transplant recipients were children who received TCRalphabeta/CD19-depleted allogeneic hematopoietic cell grafts. The germline V gene (reference sequence) gives CDR1 as DFQATT and CDR2 as SNEGSKA. V trim: 7 bases; J trim: 3 bases; unmatched bases: 17. Reading from cysteine to phenylalanine, the CDR3 counts 16 amino acids. This entry keeps only the CDR3 DNA: 48 bases, framed from base 1. Library preparation was by PCR. The run used an Illumina HiSeq 2500. To normalize quantification of the TCRbeta repertoire, the TCR libraries were built with molecular barcoding that relied on unique molecular identifiers. The raw public reads went through TCRdb reprocessing: fastp at Q25, MiXCR clone calling, in-frame beta chains kept. Entries that share a CDR3 protein sequence are merged under the most common genes and DNA. The table for this sample lists approximately 300,000 distinct CDR3 sequences; around a tenth of them were counted only once. The ten largest clones take up 23% of the sample.

Source: peripheral blood, taken 180 days after TCRalphabeta/CD19-depleted stem cell transplant. The sequence links TRBV20-1 to TRBJ2-7; 8 central bases correspond to TRBD1. This receptor was taken from a male patient aged 2-10 years who had a stem cell transplant for chronic granulomatous disease, so the T cells may come from the graft donor. The CDR3 region: CSVHPPRGRVNYEQYF. At the DNA level, the sequence is TGCAGTGTTCACCCACCCAGGGGGCGGGTAAACTACGAGCAGTACTTC.